Each of the 25 T cell receptor beta chains below was sequenced from the same sample in a study of T-cell reconstitution after alpha-beta-depleted transplantation in children. Preparation of the TCRbeta library involved a method that used unique molecular identifiers. TCRdb itself ran the PCR reads through MiXCR, one entry per CDR3 protein. This sample yields almost 500,000 distinct CDR3 sequences, of which around 12% are seen a single time; 4.5% to 6% belongs to the top ten. Specimen: PBMCs from the stem cell graft donor, collected from the stem cell graft. These TCRs come from a human donor who donated a stem cell graft to a child with combined immunodeficiency.

Only a few counts were recorded for this clonotype. V usage is TRBV12-3 or TRBV12-4 and J usage is TRBJ1-4; 11 positions match TRBD1. The CDR3 totals 16 residues. V lost 3 bases and J lost 5; bases outside the gene matches: 5. CDR3 in DNA: TGTGCCAGCAGTTTCGGACAGGGGGCTCGAAATGAAAAACTGTTTTTT. Residues: CASSFGQGARNEKLFF.

This clonotype was seen only a few times. This chain's CDR3 is CASSQAGTSGGGQETQYF. The CDR3 bases are TGTGCCAGCAGCCAAGCCGGGACTAGCGGGGGGGGCCAAGAGACCCAGTACTTC. V gene TRBV4-2 combines with J gene TRBJ2-5; 16 bases are a match to TRBD2. This CDR3 has 18 residues. V shed 1 base and J 1 base; nucleotides not matched to a gene: 3. Germline V lookup: CDR1 LGHNA, CDR2 YNFKEQ.

In its sample, this clonotype was seen a few times. The chain combines TRBV25-1 with TRBJ2-3; D is undetermined. The V gene's germline CDR1 is MGHDK and CDR2 SYGVNS. Trimming removed 6 bases from V and 4 bases from J, with 11 bases in between. There are 13 residues in the CDR3. CDR3: CASSPSTADTQYF. CDR3 bases: TGTGCCAGCAGCCCATCGACTGCAGATACGCAGTATTTT.

Many counts were recorded for this clonotype. The chain carries TRBV25-1 and TRBJ2-3; D not certain. CDR1 MGHDK and CDR2 SYGVNS come from the germline V gene. V was clipped by 1 base and J by 7 bases, with 12 bases between them. CDR3 length: 14 amino acids. The CDR3 DNA is TGTGCCAGCAGTGAATCTGCTAGGTGGAATACGCAGTATTTT. It specifies CASSESARWNTQYF.

The gene calls are TRBV18 and TRBJ2-7, with D perhaps matching TRBD2 (5 bases). The CDR3 covers 14 residues. Trimming stripped 3 bases from V and 6 bases from J, with 15 bases between. Germline lookup yields CDR1 KGHSH and CDR2 LQKENI. CDR3 protein: CASSPGGPFFEQYF. In nucleotides, the CDR3 is TGTGCCAGCTCACCGGGCGGGCCCTTTTTCGAGCAGTACTTC.

This clonotype was detected a few times. This chain uses TRBV4-3 with TRBJ2-2, with 9 bases lining up with TRBD2. Germline V gene data show CDR1 as LGHNA and CDR2 as YSLEER. This CDR3 comprises 15 residues. The V gene end was trimmed by 2 bases and the J gene end by 6 bases; junction bases not matched to a gene: 4. The CDR3 loop reads CASSQRREGPGELFF. In DNA form, the CDR3 reads TGCGCCAGCAGCCAACGGCGGGAGGGCCCCGGGGAGCTGTTTTTT.

The sample holds many counts of this clonotype. This chain joins TRBV20-1 and TRBJ2-1; possible D gene TRBD2, 6 bases. Between the trimmed V and J ends, which lost 6 bases and 0 bases, there was a span of 12 bases. The CDR3 contains 14 residues. Per germline, CDR1 DFQATT and CDR2 SNEGSKA (reference sequence). As DNA, the CDR3 is TGCAGTGCAAGGGACGGGAGCTCCTACAATGAGCAGTTCTTC. Its protein product is CSARDGSSYNEQFF.

Only a few counts were recorded for this clonotype. V gene TRBV30 combines with J gene TRBJ1-6; D is perhaps TRBD1 (6 bases). This CDR3 is 13 amino acids long. Germline values: CDR1 GTSNPN, CDR2 SVGIG (reference sequence). V lost 7 bases and J lost 8, with 15 bases in between. In DNA form, the CDR3 reads TGTGCCTTGGACGAGGGGGGGTATTCACCCCTCCACTTT. Protein product: CALDEGGYSPLHF.

This clonotype was recorded many times. The chain combines TRBV29-1 with TRBJ2-1; possibly TRBD1 for D (6 bases). The CDR3 runs 12 residues. V shed 3 bases and J shed 7 bases, with 10 bases lying between them. Germline V gene sequence: CDR1 SQVTM, CDR2 ANQGSEA. CDR3 in amino acids: CSVEPTGNEQFF. The CDR3 DNA sequence: TGCAGCGTTGAGCCCACAGGGAATGAGCAGTTCTTC.

The V gene is TRBV7-9, the J gene TRBJ1-1; 7 nucleotides agree with TRBD1. CDR1 SEHNR and CDR2 FQNEAQ come from the germline V gene (reference sequence). The CDR3 totals 15 residues. Germline trimming cut 6 bases from V and 1 base from J; bases unmatched to any gene: 8. DNA of the CDR3: TGTGCCAGCAGGTTTCCGGGACAGAAGAACACTGAAGCTTTCTTT. It encodes CASRFPGQKNTEAFF.

This clonotype turned up a few times. The CDR3 sequence is CSALPTDRVDGYTF. The CDR3 coding sequence is TGCAGTGCTCTACCTACGGACAGGGTTGATGGCTACACCTTC. The chain is built from TRBV20-1 and TRBJ1-2; 8 bases match TRBD1. V lost 5 bases to trimming and J lost 6 bases; unmatched junction nucleotides: 11. The CDR3 runs 14 residues. Germline V gene lookup returns CDR1 DFQATT and CDR2 SNEGSKA (reference sequence).

This clonotype has more than one count but fewer than ten. V gene TRBV29-1 combines with J gene TRBJ2-5; D remains unclear. CDR1 SQVTM and CDR2 ANQGSEA come from the germline V gene. V gave up 0 bases and J gave up 6 bases, with 14 bases separating them. The CDR3 consists of 14 residues. The CDR3 spells CSVEEMGIWKTQYF. The CDR3 nucleotides are TGCAGCGTTGAAGAGATGGGGATTTGGAAGACCCAGTACTTC. The whole variable domain, remainder taken from reference TRBV29-1 and TRBJ2-5, is SAVISQKPSRDICQRGTSLTIQCQVDSQVTMMFWYRQQPGQSLTLIATANQGSEATYESGFVIDKFPISRPNLTFSTLTVSNMSPEDSSIYLCSVEEMGIWKTQYFGPGTRLLVL.

The chain links TRBV27 to TRBJ2-2; TRBD1 matches at 8 bases. Unmatched junction bases numbered 9, after V lost 4 bases and J lost 8 bases. Germline V gene sequence: CDR1 MNHEY, CDR2 SMNVEV (reference sequence). The CDR3 consists of 15 residues. The CDR3: CASSWSQGATGELFF. The CDR3 DNA reads TGTGCCAGCAGTTGGTCCCAGGGGGCCACTGGGGAGCTGTTTTTT.

This clonotype occurred many times. This rearrangement joins TRBV12-3 or TRBV12-4 to TRBJ1-5; D is unresolved. The V and J ends lost 1 base and 0 bases respectively, with 4 bases between them. The CDR3 covers 14 residues. The CDR3 nucleotides are TGTGCCAGCAGTTTAGTTGGTAGCAATCAGCCCCAGCATTTT. Translated, it gives CASSLVGSNQPQHF.

This clonotype was picked up many times. The chain has TRBV9 and TRBJ1-4; 7 nucleotides match TRBD1. The trim removed 6 bases at V and 0 bases at J, leaving 5 bases unmatched. This CDR3 is 15 amino acids long. Per germline, CDR1 SGDLS and CDR2 YYNGEE. The CDR3 bases are TGTGCCAGCAATTCCGGGACAGCAACTAATGAAAAACTGTTTTTT. Its translation: CASNSGTATNEKLFF.

This clonotype was counted a single time. At one of its ends the junction is not consistent with the germline gene, which may arise from a read error. This chain connects TRBV10-2 to TRBJ2-2; 11 positions agree with TRBD2. The CDR3 has 17 residues. Germline loops: CDR1 WSHSY, CDR2 SAAADI. The CDR3 loop reads CAISEQLAGAYTGELFF. The CDR3 DNA sequence: TGCGCCATCAGTGAACAACTAGCGGGGGCCTACACCGGGGAGCTGTTTTTT.

This clonotype showed up just a few times. Here the CDR3 reads CAISEGSGANVLTF. The DNA of the CDR3 is TGTGCCATCAGTGAGGGGTCCGGGGCCAACGTCCTGACTTTC. The chain has TRBV10-3 and TRBJ2-6, with unresolved D. Trimming shortened V by 2 bases and J by 4 bases, and 6 bases separated the two germline ends. In germline, CDR1 is ENHRY, CDR2 SYGVKD. This CDR3 contains 14 residues.

This clonotype showed up many times. The chain is built from TRBV12-3 or TRBV12-4 and TRBJ2-5; 9 bases are shared with TRBD2. V shed 8 bases and J 5 bases; nucleotides not matched to a gene: 9. The CDR3 covers 14 residues. The DNA for the CDR3 is TGTGCCAGCGGGCGGACTAGCGTTTGGGAGACCCAGTACTTC. The encoded protein is CASGRTSVWETQYF.

This clonotype was counted ten times or more. The genes are TRBV7-9 and TRBJ2-7; D possibly corresponds to TRBD2 (6 bases). The germline V and J ends were trimmed by 10 bases and 7 bases, with 32 bases remaining between them. Germline values: CDR1 SEHNR, CDR2 FQNEAQ (reference sequence). This CDR3 is built from 17 residues. The CDR3 sequence is CATVDLSRDFSPWEQYF. The CDR3 DNA sequence: TGTGCCACCGTTGACTTGAGCCGGGACTTCTCCCCTTGGGAGCAGTACTTC. Full variable domain (remainder filled in from reference TRBV7-9 and TRBJ2-7): DTGVSQNPRHKITKRGQNVTFRCDPISEHNRLYWYRQTLGQGPEFLTYFQNEAQLEKSRLLSDRFSAERPKGSFSTLEIQRTEQGDSAMYLCATVDLSRDFSPWEQYFGPGTRLTVT.

The V gene is TRBV9, the J gene TRBJ2-7; D remains unclear. Trimming cost V 3 bases and J 6 bases, with 13 bases left between them. In germline, CDR1 is SGDLS, CDR2 YYNGEE. The CDR3 covers 13 residues. CDR3 DNA: TGTGCCAGCAGCGAAGCACCGACGGCCGAGCAGTACTTC. It encodes CASSEAPTAEQYF.

The chain links TRBV27 to TRBJ2-7; TRBD2 aligns across 7 bases. V was clipped by 4 bases and J by 4 bases; unmatched bases: 10. The CDR3 sequence is 15 residues long. Looked up from germline, CDR1 is MNHEY and CDR2 is SMNVEV (reference sequence). This CDR3 is CASSSQTSHSYEQYF. In DNA, the CDR3 is TGTGCCAGCAGTTCACAGACTAGCCATTCTTACGAGCAGTACTTC.

This clonotype was observed a few times. V usage is TRBV12-3 or TRBV12-4 and J usage is TRBJ1-1, with D tentatively TRBD1 (5 bases). V was pared by 2 bases and J by 3 bases, with 10 bases between. The CDR3 is made up of 14 amino acids. This CDR3 reads CASSLRQGYTEAFF. CDR3 DNA sequence: TGTGCCAGCAGTTTAAGGCAGGGCTACACTGAAGCTTTCTTT.

Of note for this clonotype: Its ends do not fully match the called genes, so a read error is possible. The V call is TRBV11-2, the J call TRBJ2-7; 9 bases fit TRBD2. Germline CDR1 reads SGHAT; CDR2 reads FQNNGV. The CDR3 runs to 16 residues. Written as DNA, the CDR3 is TGTGTCAGCAGCCGACCGGGGGTAGCGGGGGACTACGAGCAGTACTTC. Its protein is CVSSRPGVAGDYEQYF.

This clonotype was detected many times. The chain joins TRBV29-1 to TRBJ2-3; no firm D call. Germline V gene lookup returns CDR1 SQVTM and CDR2 ANQGSEA. V gave up 4 bases and J gave up 0 bases, with 11 bases separating them. The CDR3 is 14 amino acids. CDR3 region: CSVGAGYSTDTQYF. The CDR3, as DNA: TGCAGCGTTGGGGCAGGATATAGCACAGATACGCAGTATTTT.

This clonotype appeared a few times. The J gene is TRBJ1-1, the V gene TRBV18; a possible D gene is TRBD1 (5 bases). Germline loops: CDR1 KGHSH, CDR2 LQKENI. This CDR3 contains 13 residues. Between the trimmed V and J ends, which lost 3 bases and 3 bases, there was a span of 8 bases. The CDR3 region is CASSPGEDTEAFF. CDR3 bases: TGTGCCAGCTCACCGGGGGAGGACACTGAAGCTTTCTTT.